The rows below give T cell receptor beta chains drawn from one sample of a study of blood T cells in healthy people across ages. TCRdb reanalysed the 5' RACE reads using MiXCR and keeps one entry per CDR3 protein. The sample has about a million distinct CDR3 sequences; roughly two fifths are singletons. Input material: blood. These receptors were obtained from a man younger than 35 in good health. The CDR3 runs from the conserved cysteine through the conserved F or W. D genes are given only for firm matches. The size of a clone is reported for some rows only, either as once, few or many, or as a class for expanded clones.

cdr3_aa: CASSQTGTGELFF; cdr3_nt: TGTGCCAGCAGTCAAACAGGGACCGGGGAGCTGTTTTTT; d_call: .; clone_size: few; v_call: TRBV6-6; j_call: TRBJ2-2
cdr3_aa: CSARGGDRARGYTF; cdr3_nt: TGCAGTGCTAGAGGGGGAGACAGGGCGCGAGGCTACACCTTC; d_call: TRBD1; clone_size: few; v_call: TRBV20-1; j_call: TRBJ1-2
cdr3_aa: CASSAPGQGGDQPQHF; cdr3_nt: TGTGCCAGCAGCGCCCCGGGACAGGGGGGAGATCAGCCCCAGCATTTT; d_call: TRBD1; clone_size: .; v_call: TRBV4-2; j_call: TRBJ1-5
cdr3_aa: CASSVGPSTSGAYNEQFF; cdr3_nt: TGTGCCAGCAGCGTAGGCCCCTCTACTAGCGGGGCGTACAATGAGCAGTTCTTC; d_call: TRBD2; clone_size: few; v_call: TRBV9; j_call: TRBJ2-1
cdr3_aa: CASSFSGGGDEQFF; cdr3_nt: TGTGCCAGCAGTTTTTCGGGGGGCGGGGATGAGCAGTTCTTC; d_call: .; clone_size: .; v_call: TRBV12-3/TRBV12-4; j_call: TRBJ2-1
cdr3_aa: CAISDTSADTQYF; cdr3_nt: TGTGCCATCAGTGATACATCGGCCGATACGCAGTATTTT; d_call: .; clone_size: many; v_call: TRBV10-3; j_call: TRBJ2-3
cdr3_aa: CASSYQDRGRVNEQFF; cdr3_nt: TGTGCCAGCAGTTACCAGGACAGGGGGCGAGTCAATGAGCAGTTCTTC; d_call: TRBD1; clone_size: .; v_call: TRBV6-2/TRBV6-3; j_call: TRBJ2-1
cdr3_aa: CASSSDAYGDSGELFF; cdr3_nt: TGTGCCAGCAGCTCCGACGCCTACGGGGACAGCGGGGAGCTGTTTTTT; d_call: TRBD1; clone_size: .; v_call: TRBV6-2/TRBV6-3; j_call: TRBJ2-2
cdr3_aa: CASSLYDSPLGAEAFF; cdr3_nt: TGTGCCAGCAGTTTGTACGACAGTCCTTTGGGGGCTGAAGCTTTCTTT; d_call: .; clone_size: .; v_call: TRBV12-3/TRBV12-4; j_call: TRBJ1-1
cdr3_aa: CSARDPSSQETQYF; cdr3_nt: TGCAGTGCTAGAGATCCTTCGAGCCAAGAGACCCAGTACTTC; d_call: .; clone_size: few; v_call: TRBV20-1; j_call: TRBJ2-5
cdr3_aa: CASSWATGETEAFF; cdr3_nt: TGTGCCAGCAGTTGGGCGACAGGGGAGACTGAAGCTTTCTTT; d_call: TRBD1; clone_size: .; v_call: TRBV6-6; j_call: TRBJ1-1
cdr3_aa: CASSRATGRVFFYGYTF; cdr3_nt: TGTGCCAGCAGCCGCGCGACAGGTCGGGTCTTCTTCTATGGCTACACCTTC; d_call: .; clone_size: .; v_call: TRBV21-1; j_call: TRBJ1-2
cdr3_aa: CASSLAKAEPDNSPLHF; cdr3_nt: TGCGCCAGCAGCTTGGCGAAGGCAGAACCGGATAATTCACCCCTCCACTTT; d_call: .; clone_size: .; v_call: TRBV5-1; j_call: TRBJ1-6
cdr3_aa: CASESVETQYF; cdr3_nt: TGTGCCAGCGAGTCAGTAGAGACCCAGTACTTC; d_call: .; clone_size: once; v_call: TRBV7-9; j_call: TRBJ2-5
cdr3_aa: CASSGGQGADAEAFF; cdr3_nt: TGTGCCAGCAGCGGAGGACAGGGGGCCGACGCTGAAGCTTTCTTT; d_call: TRBD1; clone_size: .; v_call: TRBV5-5; j_call: TRBJ1-1
cdr3_aa: CASSVAGNPRPMNTEAFF; cdr3_nt: TGTGCCAGCAGCGTGGCAGGAAACCCTCGACCGATGAACACTGAAGCTTTCTTT; d_call: .; clone_size: .; v_call: TRBV7-3; j_call: TRBJ1-1
cdr3_aa: CASSLFGTGPYEQYF; cdr3_nt: TGTGCCAGCAGCTTATTTGGGACAGGGCCCTACGAGCAGTACTTC; d_call: TRBD1; clone_size: few; v_call: TRBV7-2; j_call: TRBJ2-7
cdr3_aa: CATSRETGASTRELFF; cdr3_nt: TGTGCCACCAGCAGAGAAACAGGGGCGTCCACCAGGGAGCTGTTTTTT; d_call: TRBD1; clone_size: .; v_call: TRBV15; j_call: TRBJ2-2
cdr3_aa: CSAIWGLNTEAFF; cdr3_nt: TGCAGTGCTATTTGGGGATTGAACACTGAAGCTTTCTTT; d_call: .; clone_size: .; v_call: TRBV20-1; j_call: TRBJ1-1
cdr3_aa: CATSRTGLDDTQYF; cdr3_nt: TGTGCCACCAGTAGGACAGGGCTTGACGATACGCAGTATTTT; d_call: TRBD1; clone_size: .; v_call: TRBV24-1; j_call: TRBJ2-3